The 30 T cell receptor beta chains presented below share a single source sample, sequenced in a study of blood T cells in healthy people across ages. Using a J-beta primer mix together with a sample-barcoded 5' primer, a second PCR was run for roughly 6 to 12 cycles. TCRdb reprocessed the 5' RACE reads via MiXCR and lists one record per CDR3 protein. This table holds roughly 800,000 distinct CDR3 sequences, more than 45% found once. Sequencing was carried out using blood. These receptors came from a man aged 25 to 45 in good health.

This chain uses TRBV7-9 with TRBJ2-3, with D perhaps matching TRBD2 (5 bases). Deletions cut 1 base from V and 8 bases from J, with 16 bases between. This CDR3 region has 15 residues. Germline V CDR1 and CDR2: SEHNR, FQNEAQ (reference sequence). This CDR3 is CASSLDPAVTSTQYF. CDR3 coding DNA: TGTGCCAGCAGCTTAGACCCAGCGGTTACTAGTACGCAGTATTTT.

The rearrangement uses TRBV29-1 and TRBJ2-5, with TRBD1 matching over 8 bases. The V gene end was trimmed by 6 bases and the J gene end by 2 bases; junction bases not matched to a gene: 11. The germline V gene encodes CDR1 SQVTM and CDR2 ANQGSEA. CDR3 length equals 15 residues. CDR3 nucleotides: TGCAGCGTCGGACAGGGAGTGGGACAACAAGAGACCCAGTACTTC. It specifies CSVGQGVGQQETQYF.

The V gene is TRBV5-4, the J gene TRBJ2-7; 7 positions agree with TRBD1. CDR1 and CDR2 (germline): SGHNT, YYREEE (reference sequence). After removal of 2 bases from V and 3 bases from J, the junction contained 5 bases not matched to a gene. The CDR3 is 14 residues long. CDR3 sequence: CASSFPGQNYEQYF. The CDR3 DNA reads as TGTGCCAGCAGCTTCCCGGGACAGAACTACGAGCAGTACTTC.

In its sample, this clonotype was seen a few times. V gene TRBV27 combines with J gene TRBJ2-3, with D maybe TRBD1 (5 bases). V was clipped by 5 bases and J by 5 bases, with 11 bases between them. The CDR3 is 13 residues long. Per the germline V gene, CDR1 is MNHEY and CDR2 is SMNVEV (reference sequence). This CDR3 is CASSRTQGDTQYF. The CDR3 DNA reads as TGTGCCAGCAGTCGGACCCAGGGAGATACGCAGTATTTT.

This clonotype came up a few times. V gene TRBV18 combines with J gene TRBJ2-7; 12 positions agree with TRBD1. Trimming removed 1 base from V and 2 bases from J; junction bases left unmatched: 18. Per the germline V gene, CDR1 is KGHSH and CDR2 is LQKENI. The CDR3 length is 21 residues. CDR3 in DNA: TGTGCCAGCTCACCACGAGGGTCGGGACAGGGGGCCGGAGCCTCCACCTACGAGCAGTACTTC. Residues: CASSPRGSGQGAGASTYEQYF.

This clonotype came up a few times. The gene calls are TRBV7-9 and TRBJ2-7; D not resolved. Per germline, CDR1 SEHNR and CDR2 FQNEAQ (reference sequence). Deletions cut 5 bases from V and 3 bases from J, with 14 bases between. The CDR3 loop spans 14 amino acids. Here the CDR3 DNA reads TGTGCCAGCAGCCACGACCGGAGTCGCTACGAGCAGTACTTC. Amino acids: CASSHDRSRYEQYF.

The chain couples TRBV25-1 to TRBJ1-1, with no clear D. Between the trimmed V and J ends, which lost 3 bases and 2 bases, there was a span of 4 bases. The CDR3 is made up of 12 amino acids. Germline V lookup: CDR1 MGHDK, CDR2 SYGVNS. In DNA, the CDR3 is TGTGCCAGCAGTGACACTAACACTGAAGCTTTCTTT. It yields the protein CASSDTNTEAFF.

The rearrangement joins TRBV6-6 to TRBJ2-5, with D unclear. The DNA end is a closer match to TRBJ2-7, so the J assignment may be wrong. This CDR3 region has 12 residues. Germline values: CDR1 MNHNY, CDR2 SVGAGI (reference sequence). The DNA for the CDR3 is TGTGCCTCCGGAACAGTTAAGAGCGAGCAGTACTTC. This codes for CASGTVKSEQYF.

This sequence joins TRBV20-1 and TRBJ1-5, with TRBD1 matching 7 bases. Germline CDR1 reads DFQATT; CDR2 reads SNEGSKA (reference sequence). CDR3 length: 14 amino acids. The V and J ends lost 2 bases and 3 bases, in that order; junction bases with no gene match: 4. The CDR3 here is CSARRDSNNQPQHF. CDR3 nucleotides: TGCAGTGCTAGAAGGGACAGTAACAATCAGCCCCAGCATTTT.

The rearrangement uses TRBV20-1 and TRBJ2-7; perhaps TRBD1 as D (5 bases). The J call may be wrong; the DNA end is better matched by TRBJ2-5. The CDR3 spans 12 residues. Per germline, CDR1 DFQATT and CDR2 SNEGSKA (reference sequence). The CDR3 here is CSAQGRTGTQYF. CDR3 DNA sequence: TGCAGTGCCCAGGGCCGAACGGGGACCCAGTACTTC.

The chain recombines TRBV25-1 with TRBJ2-5, with D possibly TRBD2 on 6 matching bases. Trimming left V 4 bases short and J 5 bases short, with 11 bases between. The length of the CDR3 is 13 residues. The germline gives CDR1 MGHDK, CDR2 SYGVNS. For the CDR3, the DNA is TGTGCCAGCAGTGGACTAGGGTACGAGACCCAGTACTTC. Its translation is CASSGLGYETQYF. Looking up the rest from reference TRBV25-1 and TRBJ2-5 gives the full variable domain: EADIYQTPRYLVIGTGKKITLECSQTMGHDKMYWYQQDPGMELHLIHYSYGVNSTEKGDLSSESTVSRIRTEHFPLTLESARPSHTSQYLCASSGLGYETQYFGPGTRLLVL.

The chain recombines TRBV4-2 with TRBJ2-3, with D perhaps TRBD1 (6 bases). The V gene's germline CDR1 is LGHNA and CDR2 YNFKEQ. Trimming pared 1 base from V and 3 bases from J, leaving 8 bases between. The CDR3 extends over 14 amino acids. In nucleotides, the CDR3 is TGTGCCAGCAGCCAAGTCGGACAGACAGATACGCAGTATTTT. It specifies CASSQVGQTDTQYF.

The genes are TRBV7-2 and TRBJ2-7; 8 bases agree with TRBD2. V trimming: 2 bases; J trimming: 7 bases; junction bases outside the gene matches: 7. Germline V gene data show CDR1 as SGHTA and CDR2 as FQGNSA. The CDR3 covers 14 residues. The CDR3 loop reads CASSLNGRAGEQYF. Written as DNA, the CDR3 is TGTGCCAGCAGCTTAAACGGGAGGGCCGGGGAGCAGTACTTC.

In its sample, this clonotype was seen many times. It may be a read error: a sequence one base away is much more abundant. The V gene is TRBV20-1, the J gene TRBJ2-3; possibly TRBD1 or TRBD2 for D (5 bases each). V lost 0 bases to trimming and J lost 4 bases, with 17 bases between them. CDR3 size: 16 residues. Germline-derived CDR1 and CDR2 are DFQATT and SNEGSKA (reference sequence). The CDR3 loop reads CSARDQGRGSADTQYF. CDR3 nucleotide sequence: TGCAGTGCTAGAGACCAGGGCCGTGGGAGCGCAGATACGCAGTATTTT.

The chain links TRBV29-1 to TRBJ2-3, with 7 bases fitting TRBD1. Germline CDR1 reads SQVTM; CDR2 reads ANQGSEA. V dropped 7 bases and J dropped 1; count of bases not matched to a gene: 17. The CDR3 loop spans 17 amino acids. CDR3 sequence: CSARANRGSLGTDTQYF. The CDR3 DNA follows: TGCAGCGCCCGAGCCAACAGGGGCTCCTTGGGCACAGATACGCAGTATTTT.

The rearrangement joins TRBV20-1 to TRBJ1-4; D call uncertain. The CDR3 spans 14 residues. Per the germline V gene, CDR1 is DFQATT and CDR2 is SNEGSKA (reference sequence). V was trimmed by 3 bases and J by 2 bases, leaving 10 bases between them. The CDR3 nucleotides read TGCAGTGCTAGTAGAGGTTCGACTAATGAAAAACTGTTTTTT. It is translated as CSASRGSTNEKLFF.

CDR3: CSAIQGDPSYEQYF. CDR3 coding DNA: TGCAGTGCCATACAGGGAGACCCCTCCTACGAGCAGTACTTC. This rearrangement joins TRBV20-1 to TRBJ2-5, with D possibly being TRBD1 (6 bases). The assigned J gene may be wrong: the sequence end matches TRBJ2-7 better. Per the germline V gene, CDR1 is DFQATT and CDR2 is SNEGSKA (reference sequence). The CDR3 has 14 amino acids.

The chain recombines TRBV28 with TRBJ1-2, with no clear D. The CDR3 spans 15 residues. With 2 bases removed from V and 1 base from J, the gap between germline ends came to 11 bases. Germline V gene data show CDR1 as MDHEN and CDR2 as SYDVKM. The CDR3 loop reads CASSLQAPVNYGYTF. The CDR3, as DNA: TGTGCCAGCAGTTTACAGGCCCCAGTTAACTATGGCTACACCTTC.

Written as DNA, the CDR3 is TGCGCCAGCAGCTTTACAGGGCTTACTGGGGCCAACGTCCTGACTTTC. Protein sequence: CASSFTGLTGANVLTF. The chain combines TRBV5-1 with TRBJ2-6, with a weak D call TRBD1 (6 bases). CDR3 length: 16 amino acids. From germline, CDR1 is SGHRS and CDR2 YFSETQ. Trimming took 2 bases from V and 2 from J, leaving 11 bases between them.

The V call is TRBV25-1, the J call TRBJ1-2, with D perhaps matching TRBD1 (5 bases). CDR1 is MGHDK and CDR2 is SYGVNS in the germline V gene. The CDR3 sequence is 11 residues long. V lost 4 bases and J 8 bases, leaving 8 bases between the germline ends. CDR3 coding DNA: TGTGCCAGCAGTGGTAACAGGGGCTACACCTTC. This translates into CASSGNRGYTF.

The chain joins TRBV12-3 or TRBV12-4 to TRBJ2-5; 7 bases fit TRBD1. This CDR3 comprises 13 residues. V gave up 6 bases and J gave up 2 bases; unmatched junction bases: 3. The CDR3 nucleotides read TGTGCCAGCAGAACACAGGGGCAAGAGACCCAGTACTTC. Translating it yields CASRTQGQETQYF.

This clonotype was counted a few times. This chain connects TRBV29-1 to TRBJ2-7; no reliable D call. The V end lost 5 bases, the J end lost 0 bases, and 14 bases lay between the germline ends. CDR1 is SQVTM, CDR2 ANQGSEA, per germline. This CDR3 region has 14 residues. The CDR3: CSVTSSSTSYEQYF. For the CDR3, the DNA is TGCAGCGTTACGTCCTCGTCGACCTCCTACGAGCAGTACTTC.

The gene calls are TRBV12-3 or TRBV12-4 and TRBJ1-2, with unresolved D. The CDR3 contains 12 residues. V was shortened by 3 bases and J by 5 bases, with 7 bases between the two germline ends. The chain's CDR3 is CASSFGKYGYTF. The CDR3 nucleotides are TGTGCCAGCAGTTTTGGAAAATATGGCTACACCTTC.

This clonotype was detected only a few times. This chain uses TRBV6-2 or TRBV6-3 with TRBJ1-5, with D possibly TRBD1 on 6 matching bases. CDR1 and CDR2 from the germline V gene are MNHEY and SVGEGT. The V gene lost 5 bases and the J gene lost 7 bases, with 12 bases spanning the gap. This CDR3 contains 13 residues. As DNA, the CDR3 is TGTGCCAGCAGTGGGGGCAATCGACAGCCCCAGCATTTT. This translates into CASSGGNRQPQHF.

This clonotype was detected a few times. DNA of the CDR3: TGTGCCAGCGGGGGGGGTCGGGATGAGCAGTTCTTC. Its protein product is CASGGGRDEQFF. The rearrangement uses TRBV12-3 or TRBV12-4 and TRBJ2-1; 7 bases are a match to TRBD2. J lost 8 bases, V lost 8 bases, and 6 bases had no gene match. The CDR3 contains 12 residues.

This clonotype occurred a few times. The genes are TRBV10-3 and TRBJ2-3, with 7 bases aligning to TRBD2. In germline, CDR1 is ENHRY, CDR2 SYGVKD. The CDR3 length is 14 residues. The CDR3 sequence: CALGVGGGTDTQYF. DNA of the CDR3: TGTGCTCTCGGCGTGGGGGGGGGCACAGATACGCAGTATTTT.

The rearrangement uses TRBV28 and TRBJ1-6; TRBD1 agrees at 7 bases. J was trimmed by 9 bases and V by 2 bases; bases with no gene match: 7. The CDR3 sequence is 15 residues long. Germline values: CDR1 MDHEN, CDR2 SYDVKM. CDR3 coding DNA: TGTGCCAGCAGTTTAACAGGGGTGTTTTCTTCACCCCTCCACTTT. Protein product: CASSLTGVFSSPLHF.

This clonotype was counted only a few times. The genes are TRBV3-1 and TRBJ1-2; a possible D gene is TRBD1 (6 bases). The CDR3 extends over 15 amino acids. CDR1 is LGHDT and CDR2 is YNNKEL in the germline V gene (reference sequence). The V and J ends lost 8 bases and 3 bases respectively, with 19 bases between them. CDR3 nucleotide sequence: TGTGCCAGCTCTCGGGGGCCGGGGCCAGACTATGGCTACACCTTC. It encodes CASSRGPGPDYGYTF.

This chain uses TRBV10-3 with TRBJ1-1; D uncertain. V dropped 5 bases and J dropped 11 bases, with 15 bases sitting between them. The germline CDR1 and CDR2 sequences are ENHRY and SYGVKD. This CDR3 is built from 12 residues. The CDR3 coding sequence is TGTGCCATCAGTTACAGTGCCGAGAAGGCTTTCTTT. Protein sequence: CAISYSAEKAFF.

This clonotype was recorded a few times. The J gene is TRBJ2-2, the V gene TRBV4-1, with 9 nucleotides matching TRBD2. The V and J ends lost 0 bases and 4 bases, in that order; junction bases with no gene match: 3. The CDR3 consists of 16 residues. Germline V gene sequence: CDR1 MGHRA, CDR2 YSYEKL. The CDR3 spells CASSQEEAGGTGELFF. The CDR3 nucleotides read TGCGCCAGCAGCCAAGAAGAAGCGGGGGGCACCGGGGAGCTGTTTTTT.